These 32 T cell receptor beta chains came from one sample sequenced in a study of human T cells and chemical hapten exposure. Each CDR3 protein is one row after TCRdb ran MiXCR on the RACE reads. Of approximately 97,000 distinct CDR3 sequences listed, approximately 10% were seen once; the top ten hold 2.5% to 4%. Time point noted: patch test 2, 6 weeks after DPC sensitization. The treatment was: therapeutic diphenylcyclopropenone sensitization with weekly scalp DPC. Sequences were derived from whole blood, sampled in connection with sensitization to the hapten diphenylcyclopropenone (DPC). The receptors here all came from a woman between 35 and 50 years old with alopecia areata. Some clones in this sample may be carry-over from other donors' samples.

The J gene is TRBJ2-1, the V gene TRBV7-6, with D possibly being TRBD1 or TRBD2 (7 bases each). CDR3 length: 16 amino acids. Per the germline V gene, CDR1 is SGHVS and CDR2 is FNYEAQ. V was cut by 6 bases and J by 4 bases, with 19 bases left in between. The CDR3 sequence is CASSPGGTAKYNEQFF. As DNA, the CDR3 is TGTGCCAGCAGTCCCGGGGGGACAGCAAAATACAATGAGCAGTTCTTC.

This clonotype has only a few counts. The chain recombines TRBV29-1 with TRBJ1-6; D is possibly TRBD1 (5 bases). The CDR3 has 13 residues. Trimming cost V 4 bases and J 8 bases, with 12 bases left between them. CDR1 is SQVTM, CDR2 ANQGSEA, per germline. The CDR3 sequence is CSVGDVLDSPLHF. CDR3 bases: TGCAGCGTTGGGGACGTGCTGGATTCACCCCTCCACTTT. The complete variable domain, with remaining parts taken from reference TRBV29-1 and TRBJ1-6, reads SAVISQKPSRDICQRGTSLTIQCQVDSQVTMMFWYRQQPGQSLTLIATANQGSEATYESGFVIDKFPISRPNLTFSTLTVSNMSPEDSSIYLCSVGDVLDSPLHFGNGTRLTVT.

This clonotype has at least ten counts. For the CDR3, the DNA is TGTGCCAGCAGCTTAGGGCTAGCCCAAGAGACCCAGTACTTC. Encoded protein: CASSLGLAQETQYF. The rearrangement uses TRBV7-2 and TRBJ2-5, with a weak D call TRBD2 (5 bases). V lost 1 base, J lost 1 base, and 7 bases lay in between. There are 14 residues in the CDR3. Germline assignment: CDR1 SGHTA and CDR2 FQGNSA.

Many counts were recorded for this clonotype. V is TRBV20-1 and J is TRBJ1-5, with D unclear. Trimming left V 5 bases short and J 2 bases short, with 13 bases between. Germline V lookup: CDR1 DFQATT, CDR2 SNEGSKA (reference sequence). The CDR3 has 14 amino acids. The CDR3 DNA reads as TGCAGTGCTCGGCCGGCTACTGGCAATCAGCCCCAGCATTTT. Translating it yields CSARPATGNQPQHF.

This clonotype was counted ten times or more. The gene calls are TRBV6-5 and TRBJ1-6; 8 bases match TRBD1. This CDR3 has 14 residues. CDR1 and CDR2 (germline): MNHEY, SVGAGI. With V trimmed by 6 bases and J by 9 bases, 7 bases remained unmatched. The CDR3 nucleotides are TGTGCCAGCAGCTCCGACAGGGGAGTTTCACCCCTCCACTTT. It translates to CASSSDRGVSPLHF.

This clonotype has ten or more counts. The chain links TRBV7-8 to TRBJ1-6, with TRBD1 matching 7 bases. Germline-derived CDR1 and CDR2 are SGHVS and FQNEAQ. The CDR3 covers 14 residues. V lost 6 bases, J lost 8 bases, and 7 bases stayed unmatched. The CDR3 DNA reads as TGTGCCAGCAGTCGACAGGGTACAGATTCACCCCTCCACTTT. Its translation is CASSRQGTDSPLHF.

For this clonotype: A clone one base away is much larger, so this may be a read error. The chain is built from TRBV29-1 and TRBJ1-6; 7 bases fit TRBD1. This CDR3 is 13 amino acids long. Germline-derived CDR1 and CDR2 are SQVTM and ANQGSEA. The CDR3 DNA reads TGCAGCGTGGGGGACAGATATAATTCACCCCTCCGCTTT. Translated, it gives CSVGDRYNSPLRF.

The rearrangement joins TRBV6-2 or TRBV6-3 to TRBJ2-1, with D perhaps matching TRBD1 or TRBD2 (6 bases each). The CDR3 spans 17 residues. The V and J ends lost 0 bases and 8 bases respectively, with 20 bases between them. Germline-derived CDR1 and CDR2 are MNHEY and SVGEGT. CDR3 residues: CASSYSPRGLLHYEQFF. The CDR3 nucleotides read TGTGCCAGCAGTTACTCGCCCCGGGGGCTTTTGCACTATGAGCAGTTCTTC.

This clonotype was recorded many times. The rearrangement uses TRBV4-1 and TRBJ2-7; D is unresolved. The length of the CDR3 is 14 residues. Trimming stripped 3 bases from V and 0 bases from J, with 9 bases between. Germline V CDR1 and CDR2: MGHRA, YSYEKL. CDR3 protein: CASSHRRDSYEQYF. Here the CDR3 DNA reads TGCGCCAGCAGCCACCGAAGGGACTCCTACGAGCAGTACTTC.

This clonotype occurred many times. CDR3 DNA sequence: TGTGCCAGCAGCGTGACTGGGGGGACTAGCGGCTACGAGCAGTACTTC. Amino acid sequence: CASSVTGGTSGYEQYF. The rearrangement joins TRBV9 to TRBJ2-7, with 11 bases matching TRBD2. The V segment lost 2 bases and the J segment 3 bases; nucleotides outside the gene matches: 7. The germline gives CDR1 SGDLS, CDR2 YYNGEE. CDR3 size: 16 residues.

This clonotype was counted only a few times. The CDR3 DNA sequence: TGCAGTGCCCCCTTTCGGACTAGCGCTCACAATGAGCAGTTCTTC. Its protein product is CSAPFRTSAHNEQFF. The chain carries TRBV20-1 and TRBJ2-1, with TRBD2 matching 9 bases. The CDR3 totals 15 residues. V shed 6 bases and J 5 bases; nucleotides not matched to a gene: 11. Per the germline V gene, CDR1 is DFQATT and CDR2 is SNEGSKA (reference sequence).

CDR3 sequence (DNA): TGCAGCGGCCGGTACAATGAGCAGTTCTTC. Its translation: CSGRYNEQFF. The gene calls are TRBV29-1 and TRBJ2-1; no clear D. This CDR3 is built from 10 residues. Germline V lookup: CDR1 SQVTM, CDR2 ANQGSEA. The V end was cut by 7 bases, the J end by 4 bases, with 5 bases between.

This clonotype has more than one count but fewer than ten. The chain is built from TRBV5-4 and TRBJ1-3; weak D call: TRBD1 (6 bases). The V and J ends lost 0 bases and 4 bases respectively, with 11 bases between them. The CDR3 contains 15 residues. Germline loops: CDR1 SGHNT, CDR2 YYREEE (reference sequence). The DNA of the CDR3 is TGTGCCAGCAGCTTGGGGGGACAAGCGGGAAACACCATATATTTT. This encodes CASSLGGQAGNTIYF. Full variable domain (outside the CDR3, taken from reference TRBV5-4 and TRBJ1-3): ETGVTQSPTHLIKTRGQQVTLRCSSQSGHNTVSWYQQALGQGPQFIFQYYREEENGRGNFPPRFSGLQFPNYSSELNVNALELDDSALYLCASSLGGQAGNTIYFGEGSWLTVV.

This clonotype was recorded many times. This chain links TRBV6-5 with TRBJ2-7, with 8 nucleotides matching TRBD1. CDR3 length equals 13 residues. From germline, CDR1 is MNHEY and CDR2 SVGAGI. V lost 4 bases, J lost 6 bases, and 5 bases stayed unmatched. CDR3 loop: CASSSGRGREQYF. The DNA for the CDR3 is TGTGCCAGCAGTTCAGGCAGGGGGCGCGAGCAGTACTTC.

This clonotype was found a few times. The chain is built from TRBV11-2 and TRBJ2-5; 7 nucleotides agree with TRBD2. Germline V gives CDR1 SGHAT, CDR2 FQNNGV. The CDR3 extends over 15 amino acids. V trimming: 4 bases; J trimming: 3 bases; junction bases outside the gene matches: 8. The CDR3, as DNA: TGTGCCAGCAGCTCCCGACTAGCCTCGGAAGAGACCCAGTACTTC. It codes for CASSSRLASEETQYF.

This clonotype has a handful of counts. The chain carries TRBV5-6 and TRBJ2-1; no clear D. The CDR3 sequence is 12 residues long. CDR1 is SGHDT, CDR2 YYEEEE, per germline. V shed 4 bases and J shed 6 bases, with 8 bases lying between them. CDR3 DNA sequence: TGTGCCAGCAGCCAGGACCCCAATGAGCAGTTCTTC. The encoded protein is CASSQDPNEQFF.

The table lists this clonotype with a few counts. This sequence joins TRBV28 and TRBJ1-4; D remains ambiguous. V was trimmed by 8 bases and J by 3 bases, leaving 16 bases between them. The CDR3 spans 15 residues. Germline lookup yields CDR1 MDHEN and CDR2 SYDVKM. CDR3 nucleotide sequence: TGTGCCAGCCGCGGTTCGGCGGCCGCTAATGAAAAACTGTTTTTT. Translating it yields CASRGSAAANEKLFF.

A few counts support this clonotype. This chain joins TRBV7-6 and TRBJ2-7; D perhaps matches TRBD1 (6 bases). The CDR3 has 15 residues. Trimming removed 1 base at V and 6 bases at J, with 16 bases between. Germline V gene lookup returns CDR1 SGHVS and CDR2 FNYEAQ. The DNA of the CDR3 is TGTGCCAGCAGCTTAGAGGCAGGGGAAGTTGGCGAGCAGTACTTC. Its protein product is CASSLEAGEVGEQYF.

V usage is TRBV7-2 and J usage is TRBJ2-3; 9 nucleotides line up with TRBD2. CDR3 length: 15 residues. Germline trimming cut 7 bases from V and 0 bases from J; bases unmatched to any gene: 5. CDR1 and CDR2 from the germline V gene are SGHTA and FQGNSA. The CDR3 bases are TGTGCCAGCACCCGCGGGGGGGTTAGCACAGATACGCAGTATTTT. Its translation: CASTRGGVSTDTQYF.

This clonotype has ten or more counts. The V call is TRBV6-5, the J call TRBJ2-7; D possibly matches TRBD1 or TRBD2 (5 bases each). Germline V CDR1 and CDR2: MNHEY, SVGAGI. The CDR3 extends over 16 amino acids. V was pared by 7 bases and J by 1 base, with 20 bases between. Here the CDR3 DNA reads TGTGCCAGCACCCCAAATCCGGGGCGCAGTTCCTACGAGCAGTACTTC. Protein sequence: CASTPNPGRSSYEQYF.

The chain is built from TRBV7-2 and TRBJ2-5; D may be TRBD1 (7 bases). The ends were cut back, 3 bases at V and 3 bases at J, with 20 bases in the middle. The V gene's germline CDR1 is SGHTA and CDR2 FQGNSA. This CDR3 spans 17 amino acids. The CDR3 DNA is TGTGCCAGCAGCTTTCACTCGAGGGGGCGGGGTGAAGAGACCCAGTACTTC. As protein: CASSFHSRGRGEETQYF. Full variable domain (remainder filled in from reference TRBV7-2 and TRBJ2-5): GAGVSQSPSNKVTEKGKDVELRCDPISGHTALYWYRQSLGQGLEFLIYFQGNSAPDKSGLPSDRFSAERTGGSVSTLTIQRTQQEDSAVYLCASSFHSRGRGEETQYFGPGTRLLVL.

This clonotype was recorded many times. The chain couples TRBV28 to TRBJ2-2; D gene ambiguous. Germline CDR1 and CDR2: MDHEN and SYDVKM. The length of the CDR3 is 15 residues. Trimming removed 1 base from V and 7 bases from J, with 13 bases in between. CDR3 in amino acids: CASSLYPAGIGELFF. DNA of the CDR3: TGTGCCAGCAGTTTATACCCCGCCGGTATCGGGGAGCTGTTTTTT.

The chain links TRBV7-2 to TRBJ2-5; D unclear. The CDR3 is 15 residues long. CDR1 is SGHTA and CDR2 is FQGNSA in the germline V gene. Trimming pared 5 bases from V and 0 bases from J, leaving 13 bases between. The CDR3 sequence is CASSPQGLYQETQYF. For the CDR3, the DNA is TGTGCCAGCAGCCCCCAAGGGTTGTACCAAGAGACCCAGTACTTC.

This clonotype was counted ten times or more. The genes are TRBV18 and TRBJ1-1, with unresolved D. Trimming removed 3 bases from V and 10 bases from J, with 15 bases in between. CDR3 size: 13 residues. Germline loops: CDR1 KGHSH, CDR2 LQKENI. DNA for the CDR3: TGTGCCAGCTCACCCGAGGCAGTTAATCCAGCTTTCTTT. It yields the protein CASSPEAVNPAFF.

In its sample, this clonotype was seen many times. V gene TRBV6-2 or TRBV6-3 combines with J gene TRBJ2-1, with 11 nucleotides matching TRBD2. Germline V gene sequence: CDR1 MNHEY, CDR2 SVGEGT. V lost 4 bases and J lost 4; bases outside the gene matches: 3. This CDR3 region has 15 residues. CDR3 sequence (DNA): TGTGCCAGCAGTTCGGGACTAGCGGATTACAATGAGCAGTTCTTC. This codes for CASSSGLADYNEQFF.

The V gene is TRBV12-3 or TRBV12-4, the J gene TRBJ1-4; D remains unclear. V was trimmed by 5 bases and J by 4 bases, leaving 8 bases between them. The CDR3 extends over 13 amino acids. The CDR3 spells CASSLQSNEKLFF. The CDR3 DNA follows: TGTGCCAGCAGTCTCCAGAGTAATGAAAAACTGTTTTTT.

Remarks on this clonotype: With a much larger clone just one base away, this may be a read error. V gene TRBV30 combines with J gene TRBJ2-3, with D possibly TRBD1 on 5 matching bases. The CDR3 length is 14 residues. Germline V CDR1 and CDR2: GTSNPN, SVGIG (reference sequence). Trimming cost V 4 bases and J 4 bases, with 15 bases left between them. The chain's CDR3 is CAWKTAEGADTQYF. Written as DNA, the CDR3 is TGTGCCTGGAAGACGGCGGAAGGGGCAGATACGCAGTATTTT.

This clonotype was counted between two and nine times. In DNA, the CDR3 is TGTGCCAGCAGTTTTAGACAGGGAGGAGGCTACACCTTC. The encoded protein is CASSFRQGGGYTF. The rearrangement joins TRBV27 to TRBJ1-2; 7 nucleotides line up with TRBD1. Germline lookup yields CDR1 MNHEY and CDR2 SMNVEV (reference sequence). The junction had 6 bases not matched to a gene; V was cut back by 3 bases and J by 8 bases. The CDR3 is made up of 13 amino acids.

The table lists this clonotype with many counts. V is TRBV24-1 and J is TRBJ2-5, with D perhaps matching TRBD1 or TRBD2 (5 bases each). The CDR3 has 15 amino acids. CDR1 is KGHDR, CDR2 SFDVKD, per germline. V lost 3 bases and J 5 bases, leaving 15 bases between the germline ends. The DNA for the CDR3 is TGTGCCACCAGTGATAGGGACGGTCCTTCGGAGACCCAGTACTTC. Its translation: CATSDRDGPSETQYF.

This clonotype has ten or more counts. This rearrangement joins TRBV27 to TRBJ1-5; D is perhaps TRBD1 (6 bases). Trimming removed 4 bases at V and 2 bases at J, with 18 bases between. CDR1 is MNHEY and CDR2 is SMNVEV in the germline V gene (reference sequence). This CDR3 region has 17 residues. In DNA, the CDR3 is TGTGCCAGCAGTTCCCTCGGCAGGGGCGGTGGCAATCAGCCCCAGCATTTT. Its protein product is CASSSLGRGGGNQPQHF.

This chain links TRBV20-1 with TRBJ1-6; D remains unclear. Trimming left V 5 bases short and J 7 bases short, with 9 bases between. The CDR3 is 12 residues long. Germline V gene sequence: CDR1 DFQATT, CDR2 SNEGSKA (reference sequence). In DNA, the CDR3 is TGCAGTGCTCGGCAGCCAAATTCACCCCTCCACTTT. It is translated as CSARQPNSPLHF.

This clonotype occurred a few times. V is TRBV20-1 and J is TRBJ1-5; tentatively, D is TRBD1 (5 bases). Trimming removed 5 bases at V and 9 bases at J, with 26 bases between. The CDR3 length is 16 residues. CDR1 is DFQATT and CDR2 is SNEGSKA in the germline V gene (reference sequence). Here the CDR3 reads CSALTTETAEWRPQHF. CDR3 in DNA: TGCAGTGCTCTCACGACAGAAACGGCGGAATGGCGGCCCCAGCATTTT.